This T cell receptor (beta chain) is drawn from a study of blood T cell repertoires in COVID-19. Turning to the study itself: Sources were T cells, B-cell-depleted T cells, or PBMCs; the material itself was cDNA or gDNA.

Germline V gene sequence: CDR1 KGHSY, CDR2 FQNENV. V lost 3 bases and J lost 5, with 13 bases in between. CDR3 length: 14 residues. Original processing methods: For nucleated cells, counts were estimated from reference gene primer amplification. Libraries were prepared by immunoSEQ multiplex PCR; TCRdb keeps only in-frame clonotypes and omits some of them. The D gene and trimming were derived from the DNA, and the V and J assignments and clone size from that table. The sample consists of under 150,000 clones, approximately 85% of them appearing once. V is TRBV16 and J is TRBJ1-2, with D unclear. The material sequenced was peripheral blood. The sequence derives from an older woman with COVID-19, enrolled during active disease. CDR3 residues: CASSQERAAYGYTF. The CDR3, as DNA: TGTGCCAGCAGCCAGGAGAGGGCAGCATATGGCTACACCTTC.